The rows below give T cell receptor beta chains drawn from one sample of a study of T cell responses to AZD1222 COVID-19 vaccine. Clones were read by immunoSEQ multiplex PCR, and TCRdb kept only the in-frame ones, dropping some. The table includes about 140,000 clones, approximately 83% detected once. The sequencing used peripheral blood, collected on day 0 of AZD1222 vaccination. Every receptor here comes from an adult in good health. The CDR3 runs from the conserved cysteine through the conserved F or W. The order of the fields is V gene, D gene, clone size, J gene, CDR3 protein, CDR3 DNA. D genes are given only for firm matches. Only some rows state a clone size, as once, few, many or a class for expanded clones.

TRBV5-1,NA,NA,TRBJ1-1,CASSLGVTGMNTEAFF,TGCGCCAGCAGCTTGGGGGTTACAGGGATGAACACTGAAGCTTTCTTT
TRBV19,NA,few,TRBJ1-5,CASEGIGGANQPQHF,TGTGCCAGTGAGGGTATCGGGGGTGCCAATCAGCCCCAGCATTTT
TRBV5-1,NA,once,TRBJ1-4,CASSLSSGTNEKLFF,TGCGCCAGCAGCTTGTCATCGGGAACTAATGAAAAACTGTTTTTT
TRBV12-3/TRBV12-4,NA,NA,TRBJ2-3,CASRAADTQYF,TGTGCCAGCAGAGCCGCAGATACGCAGTATTTT
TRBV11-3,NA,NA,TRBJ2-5,CASSLEPQETQYF,TGTGCCAGCAGCTTAGAACCACAAGAGACCCAGTACTTC
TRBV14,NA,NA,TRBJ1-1,CASSPAGALNTEAFF,TGTGCCAGCAGCCCAGCGGGGGCTTTGAACACTGAAGCTTTCTTT
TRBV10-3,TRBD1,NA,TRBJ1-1,CATGGQGGSTEAFF,TGTGCCACAGGGGGACAGGGCGGGAGCACTGAAGCTTTCTTT
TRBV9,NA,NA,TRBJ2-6,CASSAIRRSGANVLTF,TGTGCCAGCAGCGCCATCCGCCGCTCTGGGGCCAACGTCCTGACTTTC
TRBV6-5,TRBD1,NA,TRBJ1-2,CASSYSHQQGKTF,TGTGCCAGCAGTTACAGTCATCAACAGGGGAAGACCTTC
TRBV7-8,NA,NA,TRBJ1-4,CASTLSGRANEKLFF,TGTGCCAGCACCCTTAGTGGCAGAGCTAATGAAAAACTGTTTTTT
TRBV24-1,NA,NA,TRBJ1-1,CATKAQESTEAFF,TGTGCCACTAAGGCCCAGGAGAGCACTGAAGCTTTCTTT
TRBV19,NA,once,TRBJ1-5,CASSPAGLSNQPQHF,TGTGCCAGTAGTCCGGCAGGCCTTAGCAATCAGCCCCAGCATTTT
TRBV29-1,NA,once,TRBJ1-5,CSVVTGLSQPQHF,TGCAGCGTCGTTACAGGTTTAAGTCAGCCCCAGCATTTT
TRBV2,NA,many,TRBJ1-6,CASHSSPYSPLHF,TGTGCCAGCCACAGTTCCCCTTATTCACCCCTCCACTTT
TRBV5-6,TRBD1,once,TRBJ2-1,CASIPDRGVPNEQFF,TGTGCCAGCATCCCGGACAGGGGCGTACCTAATGAGCAGTTCTTC
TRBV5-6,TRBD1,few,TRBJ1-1,CASSWTGPGEAFF,TGTGCCAGCAGCTGGACAGGGCCGGGTGAAGCTTTCTTT
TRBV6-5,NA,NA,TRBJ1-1,CASSYSGGNTEAFF,TGTGCCAGCAGTTACTCGGGGGGAAACACTGAAGCTTTCTTT
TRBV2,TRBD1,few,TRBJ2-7,CASRQSGTGTYEQYF,TGTGCCAGCAGGCAATCCGGGACAGGGACCTACGAGCAGTACTTC
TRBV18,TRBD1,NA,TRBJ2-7,CASSPGTGTRQEQYF,TGTGCCAGCTCACCGGGGACAGGGACCAGACAAGAGCAGTACTTC
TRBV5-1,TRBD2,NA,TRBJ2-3,CASSWREDRADTQYF,TGCGCCAGCAGCTGGCGGGAGGATCGCGCAGATACGCAGTATTTT
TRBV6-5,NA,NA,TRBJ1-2,CASSTLPRESGYTF,TGTGCCAGCAGTACACTACCACGGGAGAGTGGCTACACCTTC
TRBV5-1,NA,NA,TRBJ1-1,CASSLQGDGTEAFF,TGCGCCAGCAGCCTACAGGGAGACGGCACTGAAGCTTTCTTT
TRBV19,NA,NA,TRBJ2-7,CASSKVGQNYEQYF,TGTGCCAGTAGTAAAGTTGGACAAAACTACGAGCAGTACTTC
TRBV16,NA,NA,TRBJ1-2,CASSQGPNYGYTF,TGTGCCAGCAGTCAGGGGCCTAACTATGGCTACACCTTC
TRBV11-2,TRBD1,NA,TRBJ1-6,CASSLGQGALPLHF,TGTGCCAGCAGCTTAGGCCAGGGGGCCTTACCCCTCCACTTT
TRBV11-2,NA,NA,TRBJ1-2,CASSFLQDGYTF,TGTGCCAGCAGCTTCTTACAGGATGGCTACACCTTC
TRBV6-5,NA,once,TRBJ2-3,CASSSPSDTQYF,TGTGCCAGCAGTTCTCCTTCCGATACGCAGTATTTT
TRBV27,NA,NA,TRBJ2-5,CASSLSGTQETQYF,TGTGCCAGCAGTTTATCGGGTACCCAAGAGACCCAGTACTTC
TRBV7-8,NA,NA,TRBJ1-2,CASSSIRGSGYTF,TGTGCCAGCAGCTCAATCAGGGGCTCTGGCTACACCTTC
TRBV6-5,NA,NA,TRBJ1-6,CASSYGQGYNSPLHF,TGTGCCAGCAGTTATGGGCAGGGGTATAATTCACCCCTCCACTTT
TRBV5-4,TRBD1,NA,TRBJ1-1,CASSLAGTGTTEAFF,TGTGCCAGCAGCTTGGCCGGGACAGGGACCACTGAAGCTTTCTTT
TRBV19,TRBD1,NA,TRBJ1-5,CASLAGTVADQPQHF,TGTGCCAGCCTGGCCGGGACAGTTGCTGATCAGCCCCAGCATTTT